Reported below is one T cell receptor beta chain. What it binds is not known. Germline V gene data show CDR1 as LNHDA and CDR2 as SQIVND (reference sequence). With 7 bases removed from V and 3 bases from J, the gap between germline ends came to 12 bases. The CDR3 sequence is 14 residues long. Sequenced by immunoSEQ multiplex PCR; TCRdb stores in-frame clones only, minus some. The sample carries 160,000 or so clones, 85% to 90% recorded once. This sample is part of a study of cytomegalovirus exposure and HLA in healthy donors. Overall study results and limits: Reportedly, cytomegalovirus status was diagnosed with high sensitivity and specificity.

The sequenced sample was PBMCs. The chain carries TRBV19 and TRBJ1-4; tentatively, D is TRBD1 (5 bases). This TCR was sampled from a man between 18 and 29 years old in good health and CMV-seronegative. CDR3 in DNA: TGTGCCAGTACTTTGACAGTCGCTAATGAAAAACTGTTTTTT. Translated, it gives CASTLTVANEKLFF.